The 2 T cell receptor beta chains below come from one sample, sequenced in a study of blood T cell repertoires in COVID-19 (dated by TCRdb to 2018 to 2020). Library generation was performed with the immunoSEQ multiplex PCR assay. Imported from immuneACCESS, the table was reduced by TCRdb to in-frame sequences with V and J called. These copies leave out some clones; in studies compared against another copy, an unresolved V gene accounts for under half, and the cause of the remainder is not known. Recorded for this sample are roughly 330,000 clones; around 89% of them occurred a single time. The biggest ten clones account for under 6.5% of the sample. Input material: peripheral blood. The receptors derive from a man aged 18-30 years who had recovered from COVID-19.

This sequence joins TRBV2 and TRBJ2-2; TRBD2 agrees at 16 bases. The germline CDR1 and CDR2 sequences are SNHLY and FYNNEI. The CDR3 runs 17 residues. After removal of 5 bases from V and 6 bases from J, the junction contained 6 bases not matched to a gene. The CDR3 region has the DNA TGTGCCAGCAGTTTGGGACTAGCGGGAGGGCCCCCCGGGGAGCTGTTTTTT. Protein sequence: CASSLGLAGGPPGELFF.

The V gene is TRBV2, the J gene TRBJ1-2; D is uncertain. The CDR3 totals 14 residues. Germline V gives CDR1 SNHLY, CDR2 FYNNEI. Trimming took 4 bases from V and 0 from J, leaving 9 bases between them. The CDR3 protein is CASSGYSTNYGYTF. CDR3 in DNA: TGTGCCAGCAGTGGATACAGTACTAACTATGGCTACACCTTC.